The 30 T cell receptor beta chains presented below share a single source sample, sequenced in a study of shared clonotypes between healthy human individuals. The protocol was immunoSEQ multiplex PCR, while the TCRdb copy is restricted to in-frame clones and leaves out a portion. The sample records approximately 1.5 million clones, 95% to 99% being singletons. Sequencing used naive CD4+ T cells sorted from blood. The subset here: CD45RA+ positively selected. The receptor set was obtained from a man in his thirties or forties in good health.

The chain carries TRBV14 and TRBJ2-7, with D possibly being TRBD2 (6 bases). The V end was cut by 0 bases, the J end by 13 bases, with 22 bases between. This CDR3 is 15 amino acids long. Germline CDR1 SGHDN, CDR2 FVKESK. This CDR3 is CASSQDSGKRVPSYF. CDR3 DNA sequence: TGTGCCAGCAGCCAAGATTCTGGAAAGCGGGTTCCCTCATACTTC. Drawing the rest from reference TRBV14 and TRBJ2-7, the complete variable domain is EAGVTQFPSHSVIEKGQTVTLRCDPISGHDNLYWYRRVMGKEIKFLLHFVKESKQDESGMPNNRFLAERTGGTYSTLKVQPAELEDSGVYFCASSQDSGKRVPSYFGPGTRLTVT.

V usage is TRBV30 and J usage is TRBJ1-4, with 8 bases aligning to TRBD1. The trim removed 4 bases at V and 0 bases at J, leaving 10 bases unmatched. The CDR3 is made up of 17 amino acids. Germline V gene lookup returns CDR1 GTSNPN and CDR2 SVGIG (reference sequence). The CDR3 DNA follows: TGTGCCTGGATGGATCGGACAGGGTCTTCAACTAATGAAAAACTGTTTTTT. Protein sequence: CAWMDRTGSSTNEKLFF.

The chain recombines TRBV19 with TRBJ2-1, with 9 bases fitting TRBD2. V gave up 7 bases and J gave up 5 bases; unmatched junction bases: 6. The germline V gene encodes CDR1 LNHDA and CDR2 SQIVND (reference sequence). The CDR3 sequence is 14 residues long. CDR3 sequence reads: CASKTSGLHNEQFF. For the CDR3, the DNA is TGTGCCAGTAAGACTAGCGGTCTCCACAATGAGCAGTTCTTC.

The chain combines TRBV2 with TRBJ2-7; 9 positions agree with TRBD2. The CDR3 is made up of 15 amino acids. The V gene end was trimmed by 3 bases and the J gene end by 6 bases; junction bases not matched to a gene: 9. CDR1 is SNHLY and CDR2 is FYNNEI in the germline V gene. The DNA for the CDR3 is TGTGCCAGCAGTGAGGCGGGAGGGCAGATACTCGAGCAGTACTTC. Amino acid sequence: CASSEAGGQILEQYF.

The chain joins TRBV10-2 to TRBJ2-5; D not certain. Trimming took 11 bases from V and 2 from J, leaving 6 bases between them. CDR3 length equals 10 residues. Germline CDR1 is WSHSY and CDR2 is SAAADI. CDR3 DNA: TGCGCCTCAAGGCAAGAGACCCAGTACTTC. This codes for CASRQETQYF.

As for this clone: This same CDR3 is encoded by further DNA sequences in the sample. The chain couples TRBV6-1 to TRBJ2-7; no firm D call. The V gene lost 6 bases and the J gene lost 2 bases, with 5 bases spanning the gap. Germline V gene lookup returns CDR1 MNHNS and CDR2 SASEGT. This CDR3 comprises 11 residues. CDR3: CASRGAYEQYF. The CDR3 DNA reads TGTGCCAGCAGGGGTGCCTACGAGCAGTACTTC.

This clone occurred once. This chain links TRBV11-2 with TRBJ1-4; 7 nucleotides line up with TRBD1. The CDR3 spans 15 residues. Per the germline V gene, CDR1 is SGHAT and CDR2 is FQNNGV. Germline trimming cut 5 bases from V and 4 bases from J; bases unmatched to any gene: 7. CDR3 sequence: CASSARTGRNEKLFF. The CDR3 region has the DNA TGTGCCAGCAGCGCGCGGACAGGCCGTAATGAAAAACTGTTTTTT. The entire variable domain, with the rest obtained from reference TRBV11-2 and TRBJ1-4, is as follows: EAGVAQSPRYKIIEKRQSVAFWCNPISGHATLYWYQQILGQGPKLLIQFQNNGVVDDSQLPKDRFSAERLKGVDSTLKIQPAKLEDSAVYLCASSARTGRNEKLFFGSGTQLSVL.

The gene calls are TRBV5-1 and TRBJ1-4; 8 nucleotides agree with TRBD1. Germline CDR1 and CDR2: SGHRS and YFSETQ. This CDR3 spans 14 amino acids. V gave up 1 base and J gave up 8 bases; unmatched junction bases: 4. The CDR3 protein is CASSLSGGQEKLFF. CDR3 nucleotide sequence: TGCGCCAGCAGCTTGTCAGGGGGCCAGGAAAAACTGTTTTTT.

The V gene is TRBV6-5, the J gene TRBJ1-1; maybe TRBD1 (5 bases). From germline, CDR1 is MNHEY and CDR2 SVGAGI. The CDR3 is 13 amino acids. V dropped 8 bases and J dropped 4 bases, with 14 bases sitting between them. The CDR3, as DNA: TGTGCCAGCCTTCAGGGCTTTGGCACTGAAGCTTTCTTT. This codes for CASLQGFGTEAFF.

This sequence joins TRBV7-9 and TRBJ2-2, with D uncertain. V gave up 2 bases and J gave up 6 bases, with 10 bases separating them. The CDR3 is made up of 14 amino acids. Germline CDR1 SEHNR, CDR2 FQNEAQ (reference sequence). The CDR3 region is CASSLRAFPGELFF. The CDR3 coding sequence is TGTGCCAGCAGCTTAAGGGCCTTCCCCGGGGAGCTGTTTTTT.

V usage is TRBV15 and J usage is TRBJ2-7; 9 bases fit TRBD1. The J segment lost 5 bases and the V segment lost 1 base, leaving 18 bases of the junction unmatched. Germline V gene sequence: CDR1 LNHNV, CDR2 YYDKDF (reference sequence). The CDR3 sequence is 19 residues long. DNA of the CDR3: TGTGCCACCAGCAGAGGACGTCCCGGGACAGGGCCAAGGACCCACGAGCAGTACTTC. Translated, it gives CATSRGRPGTGPRTHEQYF. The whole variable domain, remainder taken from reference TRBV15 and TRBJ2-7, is DAMVIQNPRYQVTQFGKPVTLSCSQTLNHNVMYWYQQKSSQAPKLLFHYYDKDFNNEADTPDNFQSRRPNTSFCFLDIRSPGLGDTAMYLCATSRGRPGTGPRTHEQYFGPGTRLTVT.

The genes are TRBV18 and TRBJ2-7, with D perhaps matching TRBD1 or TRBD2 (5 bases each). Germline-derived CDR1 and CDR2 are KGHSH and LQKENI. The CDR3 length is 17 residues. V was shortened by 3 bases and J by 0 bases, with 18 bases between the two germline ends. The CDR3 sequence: CASSPPRGQPSSYEQYF. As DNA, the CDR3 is TGTGCCAGCTCACCCCCCCGGGGCCAACCGTCCTCCTACGAGCAGTACTTC.

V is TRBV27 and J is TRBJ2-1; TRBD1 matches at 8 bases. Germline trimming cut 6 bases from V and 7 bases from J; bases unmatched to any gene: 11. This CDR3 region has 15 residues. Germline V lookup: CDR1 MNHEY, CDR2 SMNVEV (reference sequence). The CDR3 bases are TGTGCCAGCAGGCCTTCAGGGGGCCCTTGGAATGAGCAGTTCTTC. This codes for CASRPSGGPWNEQFF.

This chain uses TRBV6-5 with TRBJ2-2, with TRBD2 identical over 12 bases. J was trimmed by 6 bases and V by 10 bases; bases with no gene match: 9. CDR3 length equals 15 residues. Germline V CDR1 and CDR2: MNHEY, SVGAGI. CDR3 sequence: CATARLAGVPGELFF. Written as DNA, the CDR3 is TGTGCCACCGCAAGACTAGCGGGAGTCCCCGGGGAGCTGTTTTTT.

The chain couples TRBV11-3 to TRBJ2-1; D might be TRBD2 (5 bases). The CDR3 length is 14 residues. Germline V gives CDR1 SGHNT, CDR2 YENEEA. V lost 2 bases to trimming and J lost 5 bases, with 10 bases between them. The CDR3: CASSLPGSNNEQFF. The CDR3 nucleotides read TGTGCCAGCAGCTTACCGGGATCAAACAATGAGCAGTTCTTC.

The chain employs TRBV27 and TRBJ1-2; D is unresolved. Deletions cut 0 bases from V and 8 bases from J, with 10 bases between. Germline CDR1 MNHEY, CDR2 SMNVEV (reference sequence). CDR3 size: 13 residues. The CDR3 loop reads CASSLSRTGGYTF. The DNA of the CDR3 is TGTGCCAGCAGTTTATCTAGGACCGGGGGCTACACCTTC.

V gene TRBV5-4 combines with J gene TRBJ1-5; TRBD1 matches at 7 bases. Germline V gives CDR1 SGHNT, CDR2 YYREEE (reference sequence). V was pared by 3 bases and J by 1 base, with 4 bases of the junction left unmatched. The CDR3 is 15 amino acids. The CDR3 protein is CASSSGTASNQPQHF. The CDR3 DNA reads TGTGCCAGCAGCTCCGGGACAGCGAGCAATCAGCCCCAGCATTTT.

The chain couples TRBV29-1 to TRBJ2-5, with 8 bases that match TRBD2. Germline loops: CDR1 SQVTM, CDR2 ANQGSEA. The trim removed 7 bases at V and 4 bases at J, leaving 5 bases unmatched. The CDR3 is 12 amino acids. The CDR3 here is CSAVRGGETQYF. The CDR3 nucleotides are TGCAGCGCGGTCCGGGGGGGAGAGACCCAGTACTTC.

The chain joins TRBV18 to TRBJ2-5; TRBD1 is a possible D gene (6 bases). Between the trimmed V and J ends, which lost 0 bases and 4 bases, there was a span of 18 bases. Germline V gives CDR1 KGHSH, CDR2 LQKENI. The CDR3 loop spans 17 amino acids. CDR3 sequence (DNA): TGTGCCAGCTCACCACCACAGGGATATTGGGGTGGAGAGACCCAGTACTTC. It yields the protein CASSPPQGYWGGETQYF.

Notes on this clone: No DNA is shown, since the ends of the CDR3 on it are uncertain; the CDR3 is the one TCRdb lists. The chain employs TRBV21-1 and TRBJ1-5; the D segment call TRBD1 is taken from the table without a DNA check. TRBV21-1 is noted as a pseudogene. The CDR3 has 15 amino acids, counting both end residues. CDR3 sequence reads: CARHWGQGSNQPQHF.

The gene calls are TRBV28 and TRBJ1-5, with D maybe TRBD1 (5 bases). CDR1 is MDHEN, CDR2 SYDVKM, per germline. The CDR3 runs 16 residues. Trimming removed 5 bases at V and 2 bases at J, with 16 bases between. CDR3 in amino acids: CASSPWQGFGNQPQHF. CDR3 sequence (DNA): TGTGCCAGCAGTCCCTGGCAGGGTTTTGGCAATCAGCCCCAGCATTTT.

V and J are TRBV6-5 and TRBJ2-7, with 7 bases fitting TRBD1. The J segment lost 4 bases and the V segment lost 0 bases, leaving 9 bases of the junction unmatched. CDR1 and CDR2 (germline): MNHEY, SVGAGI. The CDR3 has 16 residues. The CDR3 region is CASSYSKTGFRYEQYF. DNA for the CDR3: TGTGCCAGCAGTTACTCGAAGACAGGGTTCCGGTACGAGCAGTACTTC.

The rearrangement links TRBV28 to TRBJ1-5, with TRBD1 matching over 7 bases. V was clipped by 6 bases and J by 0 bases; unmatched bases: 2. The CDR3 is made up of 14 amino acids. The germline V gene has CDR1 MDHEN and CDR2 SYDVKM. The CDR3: CASRGTASNQPQHF. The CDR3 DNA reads TGTGCCAGCAGGGGGACAGCTAGCAATCAGCCCCAGCATTTT.

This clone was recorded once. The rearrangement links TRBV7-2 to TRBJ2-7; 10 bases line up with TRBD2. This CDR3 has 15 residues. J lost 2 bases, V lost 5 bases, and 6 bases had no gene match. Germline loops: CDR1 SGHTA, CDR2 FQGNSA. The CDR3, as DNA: TGTGCCAGCAGCGAAACTAGCGGGGAAGCCTACGAGCAGTACTTC. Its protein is CASSETSGEAYEQYF.

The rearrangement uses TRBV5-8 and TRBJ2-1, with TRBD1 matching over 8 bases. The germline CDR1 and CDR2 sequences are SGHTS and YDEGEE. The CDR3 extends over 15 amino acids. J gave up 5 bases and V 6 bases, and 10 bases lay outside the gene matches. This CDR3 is CASIHKGQGNNEQFF. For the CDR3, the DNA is TGTGCCAGCATCCACAAAGGACAGGGAAACAATGAGCAGTTCTTC.

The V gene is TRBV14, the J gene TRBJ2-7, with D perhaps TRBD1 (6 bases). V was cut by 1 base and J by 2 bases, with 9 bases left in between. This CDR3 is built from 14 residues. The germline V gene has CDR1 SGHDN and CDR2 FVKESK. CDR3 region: CASSQAGAAYEQYF. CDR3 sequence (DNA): TGTGCCAGCAGCCAAGCAGGGGCAGCCTACGAGCAGTACTTC.

CDR3 sequence reads: CASSRTHTYEQYF. DNA for the CDR3: TGTGCCAGCAGCCGGACGCATACCTACGAGCAGTACTTC. The V and J genes are TRBV6-5 and TRBJ2-7; D is uncertain. This CDR3 comprises 13 residues. V lost 6 bases and J 2 bases, leaving 11 bases between the germline ends. The germline gives CDR1 MNHEY, CDR2 SVGAGI.

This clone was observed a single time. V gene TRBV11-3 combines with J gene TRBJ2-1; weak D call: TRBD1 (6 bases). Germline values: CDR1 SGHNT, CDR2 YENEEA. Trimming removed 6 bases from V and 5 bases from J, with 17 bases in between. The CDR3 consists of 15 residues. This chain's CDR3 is CASSETGTTNNEQFF. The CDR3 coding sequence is TGTGCCAGCAGTGAAACCGGGACAACAAACAATGAGCAGTTCTTC.

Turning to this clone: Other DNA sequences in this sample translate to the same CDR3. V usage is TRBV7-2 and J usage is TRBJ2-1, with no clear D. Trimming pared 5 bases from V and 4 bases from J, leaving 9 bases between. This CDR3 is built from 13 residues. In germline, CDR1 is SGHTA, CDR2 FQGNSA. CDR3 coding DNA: TGTGCCAGCAGCCCCAGACCGTACAATGAGCAGTTCTTC. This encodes CASSPRPYNEQFF.

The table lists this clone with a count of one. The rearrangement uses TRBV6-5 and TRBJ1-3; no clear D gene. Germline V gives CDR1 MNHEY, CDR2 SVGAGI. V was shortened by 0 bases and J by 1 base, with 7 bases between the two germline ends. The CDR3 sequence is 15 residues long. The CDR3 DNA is TGTGCCAGCAGTTACTCGGTCAGATCTGGAAACACCATATATTTT. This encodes CASSYSVRSGNTIYF.